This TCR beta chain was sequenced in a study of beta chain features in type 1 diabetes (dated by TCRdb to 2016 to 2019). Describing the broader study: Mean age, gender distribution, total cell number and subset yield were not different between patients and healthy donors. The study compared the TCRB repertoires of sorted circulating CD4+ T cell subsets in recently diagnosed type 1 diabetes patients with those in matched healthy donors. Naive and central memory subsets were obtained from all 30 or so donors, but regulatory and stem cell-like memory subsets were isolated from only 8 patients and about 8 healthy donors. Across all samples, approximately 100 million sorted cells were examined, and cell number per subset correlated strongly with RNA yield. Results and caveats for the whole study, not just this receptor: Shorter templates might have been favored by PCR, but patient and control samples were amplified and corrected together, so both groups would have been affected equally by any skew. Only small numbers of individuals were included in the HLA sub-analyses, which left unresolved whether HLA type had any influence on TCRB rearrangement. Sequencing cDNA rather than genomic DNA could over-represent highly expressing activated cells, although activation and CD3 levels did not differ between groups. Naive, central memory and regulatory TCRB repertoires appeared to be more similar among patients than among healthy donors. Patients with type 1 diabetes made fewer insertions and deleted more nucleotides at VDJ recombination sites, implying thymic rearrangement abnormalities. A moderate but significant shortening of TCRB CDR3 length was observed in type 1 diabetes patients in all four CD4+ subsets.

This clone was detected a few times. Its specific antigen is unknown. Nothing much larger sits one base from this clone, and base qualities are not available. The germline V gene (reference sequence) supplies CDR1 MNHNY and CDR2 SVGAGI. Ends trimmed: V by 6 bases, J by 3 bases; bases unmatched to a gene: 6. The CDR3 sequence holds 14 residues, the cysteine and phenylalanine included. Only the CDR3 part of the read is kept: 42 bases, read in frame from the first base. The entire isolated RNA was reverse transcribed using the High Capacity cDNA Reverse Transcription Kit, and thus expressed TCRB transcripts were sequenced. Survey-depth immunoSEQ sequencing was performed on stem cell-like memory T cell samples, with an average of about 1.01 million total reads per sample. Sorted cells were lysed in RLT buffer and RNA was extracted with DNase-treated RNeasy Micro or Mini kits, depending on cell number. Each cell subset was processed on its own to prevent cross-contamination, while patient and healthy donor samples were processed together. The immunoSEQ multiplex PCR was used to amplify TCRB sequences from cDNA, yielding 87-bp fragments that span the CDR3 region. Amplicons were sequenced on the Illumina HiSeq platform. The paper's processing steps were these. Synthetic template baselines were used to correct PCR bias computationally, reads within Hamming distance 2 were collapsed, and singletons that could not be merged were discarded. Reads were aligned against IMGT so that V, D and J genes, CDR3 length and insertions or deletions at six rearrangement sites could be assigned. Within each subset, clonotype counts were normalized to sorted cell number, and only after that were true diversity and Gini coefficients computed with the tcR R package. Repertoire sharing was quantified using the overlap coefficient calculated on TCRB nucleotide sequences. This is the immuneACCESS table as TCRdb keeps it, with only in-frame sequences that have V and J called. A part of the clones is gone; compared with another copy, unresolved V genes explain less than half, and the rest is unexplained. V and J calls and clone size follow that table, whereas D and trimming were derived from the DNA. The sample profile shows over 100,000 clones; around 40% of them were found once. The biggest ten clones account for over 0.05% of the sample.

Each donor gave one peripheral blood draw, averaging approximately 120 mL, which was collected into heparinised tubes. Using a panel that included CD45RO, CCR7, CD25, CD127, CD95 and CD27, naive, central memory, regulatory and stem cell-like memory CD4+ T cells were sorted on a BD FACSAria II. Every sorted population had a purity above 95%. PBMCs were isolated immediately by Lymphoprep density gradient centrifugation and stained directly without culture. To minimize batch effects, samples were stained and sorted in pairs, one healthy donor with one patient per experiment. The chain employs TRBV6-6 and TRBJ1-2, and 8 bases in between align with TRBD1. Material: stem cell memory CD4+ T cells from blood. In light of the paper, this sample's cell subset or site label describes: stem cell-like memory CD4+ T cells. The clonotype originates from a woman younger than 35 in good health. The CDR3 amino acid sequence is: CASRVTGGDYGYTF. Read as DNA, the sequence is TGTGCCAGCAGAGTTACAGGGGGGGACTATGGCTACACCTTC.